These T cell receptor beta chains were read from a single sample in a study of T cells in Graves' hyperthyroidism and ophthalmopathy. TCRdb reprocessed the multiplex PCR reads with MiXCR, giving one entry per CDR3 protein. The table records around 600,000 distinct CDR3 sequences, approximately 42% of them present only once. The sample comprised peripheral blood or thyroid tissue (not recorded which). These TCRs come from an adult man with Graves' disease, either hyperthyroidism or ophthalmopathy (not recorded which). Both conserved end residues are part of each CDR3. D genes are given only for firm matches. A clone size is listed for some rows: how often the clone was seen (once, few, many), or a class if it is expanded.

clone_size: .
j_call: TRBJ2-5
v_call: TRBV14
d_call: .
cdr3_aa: CASSQAQTQYF
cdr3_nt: TGTGCCAGCAGCCAAGCCCAGACCCAGTACTTC

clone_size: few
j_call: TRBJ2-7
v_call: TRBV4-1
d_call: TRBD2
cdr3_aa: CASRYTSGSSYEQYF
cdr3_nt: TGCGCCAGCAGGTACACTAGCGGAAGCTCCTACGAGCAGTACTTC

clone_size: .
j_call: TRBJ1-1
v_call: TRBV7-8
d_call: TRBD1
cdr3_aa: CASSSGGGREAFF
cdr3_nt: TGTGCCAGCAGTTCAGGGGGCGGGCGGGAAGCTTTCTTT

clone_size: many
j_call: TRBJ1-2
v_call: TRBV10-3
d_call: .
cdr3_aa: CAISEEGGGYGYTF
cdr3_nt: TGTGCCATCAGTGAGGAAGGAGGAGGCTATGGCTACACCTTC

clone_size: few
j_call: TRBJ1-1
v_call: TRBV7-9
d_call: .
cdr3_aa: CASSFSTGVEAFF
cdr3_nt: TGTGCCAGCAGCTTCTCGACAGGAGTTGAAGCTTTCTTT

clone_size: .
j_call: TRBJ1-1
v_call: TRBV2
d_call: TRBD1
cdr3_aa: CASSERGQGVAFF
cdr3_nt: TGTGCCAGCAGTGAACGGGGACAGGGTGTAGCTTTCTTT

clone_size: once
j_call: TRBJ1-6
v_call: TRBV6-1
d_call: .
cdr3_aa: CASSGSGGLPLHF
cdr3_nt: TGTGCCAGCAGTGGGTCAGGAGGGTTACCCCTCCACTTT

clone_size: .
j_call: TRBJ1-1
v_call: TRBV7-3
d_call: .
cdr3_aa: CASSPRGEVGGSTEAFF
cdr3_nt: TGTGCCAGCAGCCCCCGCGGGGAGGTCGGGGGGAGCACTGAAGCTTTCTTT

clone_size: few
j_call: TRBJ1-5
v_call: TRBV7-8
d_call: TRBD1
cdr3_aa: CASSPTRQGRNQPQHF
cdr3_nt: TGTGCCAGCAGCCCAACGAGACAGGGGCGGAATCAGCCCCAGCATTTT

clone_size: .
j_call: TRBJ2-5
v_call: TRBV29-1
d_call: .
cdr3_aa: CSVSGRETQYF
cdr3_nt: TGCAGCGTTTCCGGCAGGGAGACCCAGTACTTC

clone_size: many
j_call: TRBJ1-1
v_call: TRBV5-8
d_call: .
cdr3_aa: CASSLDRLTEAFF
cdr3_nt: TGTGCCAGCAGCTTGGACAGGCTCACTGAAGCTTTCTTT

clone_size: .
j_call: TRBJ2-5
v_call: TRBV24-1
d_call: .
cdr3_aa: CATSDDRLYQETQYF
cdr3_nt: TGTGCCACCAGTGACGACAGGCTATACCAAGAGACCCAGTACTTC

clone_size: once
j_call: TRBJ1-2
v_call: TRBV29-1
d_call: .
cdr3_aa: CSLEGRGHYGYTF
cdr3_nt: TGCAGCTTAGAGGGTCGGGGGCACTATGGCTACACCTTC

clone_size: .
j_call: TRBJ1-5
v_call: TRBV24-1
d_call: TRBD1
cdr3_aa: CATSGQGLNQPQHF
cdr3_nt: TGTGCCACCAGTGGACAGGGGCTCAATCAGCCCCAGCATTTT

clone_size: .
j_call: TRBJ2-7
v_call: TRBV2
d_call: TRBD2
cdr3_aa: CASSLVASGTYEQYF
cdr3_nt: TGTGCCAGCAGCCTCGTGGCTAGCGGAACCTACGAGCAGTACTTC

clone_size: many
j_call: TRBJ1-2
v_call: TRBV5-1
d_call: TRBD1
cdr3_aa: CASGPTGMDYGYTF
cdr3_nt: TGCGCCAGCGGACCGACAGGGATGGACTATGGCTACACCTTC

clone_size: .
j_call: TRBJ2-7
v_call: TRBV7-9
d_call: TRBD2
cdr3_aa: CASSSLGTSGGGFEQYF
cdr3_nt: TGTGCCAGCAGCTCCCTAGGGACTAGCGGGGGGGGATTCGAGCAGTACTTC

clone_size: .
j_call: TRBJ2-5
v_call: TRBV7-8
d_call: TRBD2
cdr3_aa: CASSFSRGLAGNYQETQYF
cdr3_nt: TGTGCCAGCAGCTTTAGTAGGGGACTAGCGGGAAACTACCAAGAGACCCAGTACTTC

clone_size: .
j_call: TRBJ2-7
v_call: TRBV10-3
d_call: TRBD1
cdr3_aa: CAIRDGQGLPYEQYF
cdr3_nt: TGTGCCATCAGGGATGGACAGGGGCTTCCCTACGAGCAGTACTTC

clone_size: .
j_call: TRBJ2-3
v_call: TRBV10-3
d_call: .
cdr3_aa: CAINRDDSTDTQYF
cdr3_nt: TGTGCCATCAATCGGGACGATAGCACAGATACGCAGTATTTT

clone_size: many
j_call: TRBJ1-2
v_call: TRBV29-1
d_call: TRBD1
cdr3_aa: CSVETGENYGYTF
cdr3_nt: TGCAGCGTTGAAACAGGGGAAAACTATGGCTACACCTTC

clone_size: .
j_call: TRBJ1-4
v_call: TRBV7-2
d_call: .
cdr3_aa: CASSLAVGRNEKLFF
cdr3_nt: TGTGCCAGCAGCTTAGCAGTAGGGAGAAATGAAAAACTGTTTTTT

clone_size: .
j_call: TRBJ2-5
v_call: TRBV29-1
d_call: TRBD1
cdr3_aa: CSGLTGDRTETQYF
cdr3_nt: TGCAGCGGCTTGACAGGGGACAGGACAGAGACCCAGTACTTC

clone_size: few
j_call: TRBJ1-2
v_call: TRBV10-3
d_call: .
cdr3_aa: CASRSGDYGYTF
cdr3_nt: TGTGCCAGCAGGTCTGGGGACTATGGCTACACCTTC

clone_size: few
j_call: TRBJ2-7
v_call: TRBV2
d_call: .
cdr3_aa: CASSTGSTPFSYEQYF
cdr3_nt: TGTGCCAGCAGTACCGGGAGTACACCCTTCTCCTACGAGCAGTACTTC

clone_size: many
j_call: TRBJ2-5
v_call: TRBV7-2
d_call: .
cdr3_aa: CASSTRTGREETQYF
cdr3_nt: TGTGCCAGCAGCACCCGGACAGGGAGGGAAGAGACCCAGTACTTC

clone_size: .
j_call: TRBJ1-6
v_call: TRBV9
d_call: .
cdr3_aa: CASSVRAGDLSNSPLHF
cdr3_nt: TGTGCCAGCAGCGTACGGGCAGGGGATTTATCTAATTCACCCCTCCACTTT

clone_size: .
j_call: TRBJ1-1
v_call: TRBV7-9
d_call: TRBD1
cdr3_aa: CASSQRYGQVIDTEAFF
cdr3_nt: TGCGCCAGCAGCCAACGTTACGGACAGGTGATCGACACTGAAGCTTTCTTT

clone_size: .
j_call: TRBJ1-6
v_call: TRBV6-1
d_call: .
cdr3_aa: CVSSEDGGGSPLHF
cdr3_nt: TGTGTCAGCAGTGAAGATGGGGGGGGTTCACCCCTCCACTTT

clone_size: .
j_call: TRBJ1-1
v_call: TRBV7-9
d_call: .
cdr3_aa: CASSLGGDGLNTEAFF
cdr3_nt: TGTGCCAGCAGCTTAGGTGGGGACGGATTGAACACTGAAGCTTTCTTT

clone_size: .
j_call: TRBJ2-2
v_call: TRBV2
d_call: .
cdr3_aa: CASSPGRTDTGELFF
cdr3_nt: TGTGCCAGCAGCCCTGGGCGAACGGACACCGGGGAGCTGTTTTTT

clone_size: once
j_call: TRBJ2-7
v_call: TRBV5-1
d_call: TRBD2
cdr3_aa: CASSSMTWSSGGTYEQYF
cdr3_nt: TGCGCCAGCAGCTCGATGACCTGGTCTAGCGGGGGCACCTACGAGCAGTACTTC

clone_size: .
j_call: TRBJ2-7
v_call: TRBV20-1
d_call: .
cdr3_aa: CSASQQSSYEQYF
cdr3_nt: TGCAGTGCTAGCCAACAGAGCTCCTACGAGCAGTACTTC

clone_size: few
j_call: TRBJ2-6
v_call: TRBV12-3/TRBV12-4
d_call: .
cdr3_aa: CASSQGRLSSGANVLTF
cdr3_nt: TGTGCCAGCAGCCAGGGACGGCTGAGCTCTGGGGCCAACGTCCTGACTTTC

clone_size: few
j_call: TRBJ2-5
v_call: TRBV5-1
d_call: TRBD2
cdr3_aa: CASSLAGGKGETQYF
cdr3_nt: TGCGCCAGCAGCTTGGCCGGGGGGAAAGGGGAGACCCAGTACTTC

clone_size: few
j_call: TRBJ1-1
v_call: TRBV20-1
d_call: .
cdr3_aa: CSARVRSIANTEAFF
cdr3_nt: TGCAGTGCTCGAGTGAGGAGTATCGCGAACACTGAAGCTTTCTTT

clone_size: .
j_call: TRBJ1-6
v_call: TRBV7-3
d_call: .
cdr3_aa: CASSHLMANSPLHF
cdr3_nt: TGCGCCAGCAGCCATCTCATGGCAAATTCACCCCTCCACTTT

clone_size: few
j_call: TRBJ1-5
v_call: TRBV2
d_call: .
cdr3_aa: CASSEWGASSNQPQHF
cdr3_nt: TGTGCCAGCAGTGAATGGGGGGCTTCAAGCAATCAGCCCCAGCATTTT